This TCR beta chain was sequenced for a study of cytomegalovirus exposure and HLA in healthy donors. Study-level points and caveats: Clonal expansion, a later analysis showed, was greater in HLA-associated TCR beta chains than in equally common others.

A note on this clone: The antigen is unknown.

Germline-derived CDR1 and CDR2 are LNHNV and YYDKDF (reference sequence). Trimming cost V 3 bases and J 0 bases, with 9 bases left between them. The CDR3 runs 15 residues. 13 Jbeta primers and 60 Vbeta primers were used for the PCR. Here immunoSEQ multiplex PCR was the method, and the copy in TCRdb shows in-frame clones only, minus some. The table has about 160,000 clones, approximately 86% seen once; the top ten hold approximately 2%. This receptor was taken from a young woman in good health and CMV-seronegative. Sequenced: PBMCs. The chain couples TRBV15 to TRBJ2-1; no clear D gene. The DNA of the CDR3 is TGTGCCACCAGCAGGGATCGGAGCTCCTACAATGAGCAGTTCTTC. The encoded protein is CATSRDRSSYNEQFF. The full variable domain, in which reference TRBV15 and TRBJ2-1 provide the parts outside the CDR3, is DAMVIQNPRYQVTQFGKPVTLSCSQTLNHNVMYWYQQKSSQAPKLLFHYYDKDFNNEADTPDNFQSRRPNTSFCFLDIRSPGLGDTAMYLCATSRDRSSYNEQFFGPGTRLTVL.